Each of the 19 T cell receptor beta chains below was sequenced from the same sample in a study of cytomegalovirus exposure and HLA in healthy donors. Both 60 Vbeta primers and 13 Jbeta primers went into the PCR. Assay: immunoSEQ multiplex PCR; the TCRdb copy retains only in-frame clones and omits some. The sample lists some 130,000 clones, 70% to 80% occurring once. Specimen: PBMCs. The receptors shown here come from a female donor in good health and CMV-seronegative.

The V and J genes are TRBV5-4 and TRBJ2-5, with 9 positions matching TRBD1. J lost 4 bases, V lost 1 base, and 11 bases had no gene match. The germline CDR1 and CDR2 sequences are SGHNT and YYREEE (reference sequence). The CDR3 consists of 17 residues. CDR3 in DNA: TGTGCCAGCAGCTTGAGGGTTGGACAGGGGACACCAGAGACCCAGTACTTC. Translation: CASSLRVGQGTPETQYF.

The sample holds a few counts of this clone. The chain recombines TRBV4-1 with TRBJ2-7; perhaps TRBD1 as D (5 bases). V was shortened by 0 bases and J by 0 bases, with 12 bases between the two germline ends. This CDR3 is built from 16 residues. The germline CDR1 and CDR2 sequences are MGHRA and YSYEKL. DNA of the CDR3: TGCGCCAGCAGCCAAGATGGAGATAGGGGCTCCTACGAGCAGTACTTC. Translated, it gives CASSQDGDRGSYEQYF.

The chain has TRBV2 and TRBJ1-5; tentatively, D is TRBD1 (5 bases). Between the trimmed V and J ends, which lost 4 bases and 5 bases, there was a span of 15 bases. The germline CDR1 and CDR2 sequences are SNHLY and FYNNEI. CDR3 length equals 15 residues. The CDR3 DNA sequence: TGTGCCAGCAGTGCTCGATCGGGGGGAGATCAGCCCCAGCATTTT. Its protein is CASSARSGGDQPQHF. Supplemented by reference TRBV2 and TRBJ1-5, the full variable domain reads EPEVTQTPSHQVTQMGQEVILRCVPISNHLYFYWYRQILGQKVEFLVSFYNNEISEKSEIFDDQFSVERPDGSNFTLKIRSTKLEDSAMYFCASSARSGGDQPQHFGDGTRLSIL.

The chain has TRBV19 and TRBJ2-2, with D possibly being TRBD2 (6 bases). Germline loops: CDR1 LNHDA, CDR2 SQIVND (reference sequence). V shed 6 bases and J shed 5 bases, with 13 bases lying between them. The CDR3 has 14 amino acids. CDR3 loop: CASRTDSGTGELFF. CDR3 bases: TGTGCCAGTAGAACGGATAGCGGTACCGGGGAGCTGTTTTTT. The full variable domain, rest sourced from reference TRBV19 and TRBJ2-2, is DGGITQSPKYLFRKEGQNVTLSCEQNLNHDAMYWYRQDPGQGLRLIYYSQIVNDFQKGDIAEGYSVSREKKESFPLTVTSAQKNPTAFYLCASRTDSGTGELFFGEGSRLTVL.

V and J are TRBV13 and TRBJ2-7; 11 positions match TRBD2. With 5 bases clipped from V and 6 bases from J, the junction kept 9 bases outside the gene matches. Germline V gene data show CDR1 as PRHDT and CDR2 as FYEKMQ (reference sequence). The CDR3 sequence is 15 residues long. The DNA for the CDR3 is TGTGCCAGCAGCCCGGGACTAGCGGCCTTTGTCGAGCAGTACTTC. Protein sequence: CASSPGLAAFVEQYF.

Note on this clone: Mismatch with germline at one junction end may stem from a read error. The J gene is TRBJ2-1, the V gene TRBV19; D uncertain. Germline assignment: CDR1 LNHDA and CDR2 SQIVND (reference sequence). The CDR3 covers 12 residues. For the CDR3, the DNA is TGTGCCAGTAGTGTTCACTACGATGAGCAGTTCTTC. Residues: CASSVHYDEQFF.

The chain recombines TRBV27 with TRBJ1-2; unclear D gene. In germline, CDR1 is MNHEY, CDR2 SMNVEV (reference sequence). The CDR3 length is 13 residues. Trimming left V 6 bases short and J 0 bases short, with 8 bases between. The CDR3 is CASRPGPNYGYTF. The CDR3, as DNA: TGTGCCAGCAGGCCTGGGCCTAACTATGGCTACACCTTC.

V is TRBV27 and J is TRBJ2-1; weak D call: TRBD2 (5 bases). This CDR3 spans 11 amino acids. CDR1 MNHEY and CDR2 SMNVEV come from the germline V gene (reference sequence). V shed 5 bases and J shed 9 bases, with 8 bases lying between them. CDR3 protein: CASSPGGEQFF. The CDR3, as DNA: TGTGCCAGCAGTCCCGGAGGTGAGCAGTTCTTC.

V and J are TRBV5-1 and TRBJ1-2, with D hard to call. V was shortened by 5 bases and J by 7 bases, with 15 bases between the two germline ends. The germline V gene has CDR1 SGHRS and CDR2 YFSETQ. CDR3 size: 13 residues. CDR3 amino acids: CASRPTTDFGYTF. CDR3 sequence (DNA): TGCGCCAGCAGACCTACTACGGACTTTGGCTACACCTTC.

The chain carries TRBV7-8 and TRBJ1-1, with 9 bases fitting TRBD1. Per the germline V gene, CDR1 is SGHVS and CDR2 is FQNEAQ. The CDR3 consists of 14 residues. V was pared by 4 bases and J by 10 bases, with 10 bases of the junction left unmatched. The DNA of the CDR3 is TGTGCCAGCAGCTCAGCCGGGACAGGGAGGCGAGCTTTCTTT. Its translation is CASSSAGTGRRAFF.

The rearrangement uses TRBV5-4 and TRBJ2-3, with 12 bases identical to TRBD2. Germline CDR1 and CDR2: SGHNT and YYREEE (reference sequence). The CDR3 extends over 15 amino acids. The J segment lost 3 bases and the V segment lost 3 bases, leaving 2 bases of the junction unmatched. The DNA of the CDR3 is TGTGCCAGCAGCTCTAGCGGGAGGGGGACAGATACGCAGTATTTT. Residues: CASSSSGRGTDTQYF.

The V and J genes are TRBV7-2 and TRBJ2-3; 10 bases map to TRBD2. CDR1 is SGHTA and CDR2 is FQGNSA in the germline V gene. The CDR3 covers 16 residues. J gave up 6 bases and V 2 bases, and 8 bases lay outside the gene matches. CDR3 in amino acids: CASSLSGRGVGDTQYF. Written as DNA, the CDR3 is TGTGCCAGCAGCTTAAGCGGGAGGGGAGTAGGGGATACGCAGTATTTT.

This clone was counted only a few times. This chain's CDR3 is CASSPTLSNTEAFF. Here the CDR3 DNA reads TGTGCCAGCAGCCCCACCCTGAGTAACACTGAAGCTTTCTTT. The chain couples TRBV5-5 to TRBJ1-1, with D unclear. The CDR3 runs 14 residues. CDR1 and CDR2 (germline): SGHKS, YYEKEE (reference sequence). Trimming stripped 4 bases from V and 2 bases from J, with 12 bases between.

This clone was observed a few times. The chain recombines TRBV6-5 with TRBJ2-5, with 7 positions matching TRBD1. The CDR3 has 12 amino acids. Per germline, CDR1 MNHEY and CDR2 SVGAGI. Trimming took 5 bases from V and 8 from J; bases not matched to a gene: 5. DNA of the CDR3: TGTGCCAGCAGTGCCGACAGGGTAACCCAGTACTTC. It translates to CASSADRVTQYF.

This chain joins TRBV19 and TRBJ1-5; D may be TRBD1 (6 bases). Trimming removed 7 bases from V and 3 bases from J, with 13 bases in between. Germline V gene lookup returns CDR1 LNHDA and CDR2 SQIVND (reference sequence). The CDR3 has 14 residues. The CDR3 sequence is CASKRGTSNQPQHF. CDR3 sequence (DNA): TGTGCCAGTAAAAGGGGGACATCCAATCAGCCCCAGCATTTT. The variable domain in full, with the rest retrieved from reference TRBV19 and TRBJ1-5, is DGGITQSPKYLFRKEGQNVTLSCEQNLNHDAMYWYRQDPGQGLRLIYYSQIVNDFQKGDIAEGYSVSREKKESFPLTVTSAQKNPTAFYLCASKRGTSNQPQHFGDGTRLSIL.

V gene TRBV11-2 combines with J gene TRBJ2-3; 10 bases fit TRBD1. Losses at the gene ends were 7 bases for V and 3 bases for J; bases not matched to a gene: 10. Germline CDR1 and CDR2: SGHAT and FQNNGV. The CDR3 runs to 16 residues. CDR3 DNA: TGTGCCAGCACCCTCTCGACAGGGGGCATAACAGATACGCAGTATTTT. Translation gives CASTLSTGGITDTQYF.

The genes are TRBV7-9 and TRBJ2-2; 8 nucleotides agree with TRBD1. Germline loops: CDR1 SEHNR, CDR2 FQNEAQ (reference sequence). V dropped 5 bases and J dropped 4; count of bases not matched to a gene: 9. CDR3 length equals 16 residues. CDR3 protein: CASSTGQGSSTGELFF. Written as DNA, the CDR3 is TGTGCCAGCAGCACAGGACAGGGTTCGAGCACCGGGGAGCTGTTTTTT.

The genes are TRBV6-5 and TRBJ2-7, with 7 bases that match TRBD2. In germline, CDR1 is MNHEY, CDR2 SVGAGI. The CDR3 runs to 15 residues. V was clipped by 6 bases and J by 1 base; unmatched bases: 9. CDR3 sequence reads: CASSARTSQSYEQYF. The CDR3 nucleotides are TGTGCCAGCAGCGCCCGGACTAGTCAGTCCTACGAGCAGTACTTC.

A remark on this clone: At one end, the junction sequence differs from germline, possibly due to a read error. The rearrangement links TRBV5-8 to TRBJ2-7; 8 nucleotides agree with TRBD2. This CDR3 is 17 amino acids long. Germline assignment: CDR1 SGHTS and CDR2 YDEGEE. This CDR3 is CANSLVGGSGRSYEQYF. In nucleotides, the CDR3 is TGTGCCAACAGCTTGGTTGGGGGGAGCGGGAGATCCTACGAGCAGTACTTC.